This T cell receptor (beta chain) was sequenced for a study of blood T cells in healthy people across ages (dated by TCRdb to the mid-2010s). Some background on the complete study: In model experiments, roughly one uniquely barcoded TCR beta cDNA molecule per two T cells was captured by template switching. Age-related changes in TCR beta repertoire diversity were measured in the study by deep sequencing normalized with unique cDNA molecular identifiers. The donors were split into four age groups: young (average around 15 years), middle-aged (more than 35), aged (more than 60) and long-lived (about 74). Two additional independent replicas of 1 million unique cDNA reads from the same blood draw were analyzed for two donors (one aged 18 to 30 and one aged 80 or older).

Systemically healthy Caucasian individuals from Russia, over 30 in total and aged roughly 6 to 100 years, were included as donors. Each donor gave ten milliliters of peripheral blood, collected into EDTA-treated Vacutainer tubes. PBMCs were isolated by Ficoll-Paque density-gradient centrifugation, with at least 6 million obtained per sample. Total RNA, at least 5 micrograms per sample, was extracted from PBMCs with Trizol reagent. For every donor, an aliquot of PBMCs went through flow cytometry to measure the percentages of naive CD45RAhigh/CD27high T cells. The full study reports these points: Because profiling used bulk unsorted PBMCs, naive and antigen-experienced compartments could not be compared conclusively. Observed TCR beta diversity per million T cells fell roughly linearly with age, and a significant reduction was already apparent by age around 36. Estimates of total diversity based on one million sequenced T cells were considered lower bounds and underestimates. Because the CMV infection status of the donors was unknown, age-related changes in expanded clonotypes may potentially have been confounded. Compared with the aged group, the long-lived group had more naive CD4+ T cells, fewer expanded clones and increased TCR diversity, a pattern suggesting age selection. The percentage of naive T cells measured by flow cytometry correlated strongly with observed TCR beta diversity.

This clonotype was observed many times. This receptor's antigen is unknown. Its ends do not fully match the called genes, so a read error is possible. The CDR3 contains 13 residues, cysteine and phenylalanine counted. Just the 39-base CDR3 DNA is kept, in frame starting at base 1. Based on the germline V gene, the CDR1 and CDR2 sequences are SGHRS and YFSETQ. Library preparation was by 5' RACE. The data were produced on an Illumina HiSeq 2500. A second PCR of about 6 to 11 cycles was performed with a sample-barcoded 5' primer and a J-beta primer mix. A unique molecular identifier was introduced onto each TCR beta cDNA molecule by a template-switch 5' adaptor carrying 12 random nucleotides. At least 3 million CDR3-containing paired-end reads were obtained from each sample. First-strand cDNA was synthesized from all RNA with the Mint cDNA synthesis kit, primed by a TRBC-specific oligonucleotide. After uracil-DNA glycosylase treatment, a first 18-cycle PCR used universal primers M1SS and BC2_uni_R on all cDNA. In the authors' own workflow: Each sample was normalized by randomly selecting 1 million high-quality reads, each carrying a distinct molecular identifier. Reads with shared molecular identifiers were discarded instead of being binned into consensus sequences. MiTCR, with a Q25 quality threshold and the strictest error-elimination algorithm, was used for CDR3 identification, clonotype clustering and error correction. A nonparametric unseen species model with Euler transformation was used to estimate a lower bound on total TCR beta diversity. The raw public data were reprocessed by TCRdb itself: fastp quality trimming at Q25, MiXCR clonotype calling, in-frame beta chains only. When rows share a CDR3 protein, they turn into one entry using the most common DNA and genes. These V and J calls are TCRdb output, not the study's own analysis. Counted in this sample were some 940,000 distinct CDR3 sequences; roughly 29% of them appeared once. The ten largest clonotypes hold approximately 10% of the sample.

The same sample was also studied in work on T cells of mothers and their children. From the second report: Donors were nine systemically healthy Caucasian individuals: three mothers and their six children. cDNA synthesis used all of the extracted RNA, with roughly 1.5 ug of RNA in each 15 ul reaction. In the second PCR, the M1S primer added sample barcodes and 2-4 random nucleotides. Each mother yielded over 8.5 million TCR beta CDR3 reads and each child some 3 million reads. TCR recombination output is similarly shaped by thymic selection in related and unrelated pairs, with a minor effect exerted by inherited differences. Related mother-child pairs always showed normalized repertoire overlap that was slightly higher than in unrelated mother-child pairs, though the difference was never significant. No persistent microchimeric T cell clones were found, with a detection sensitivity of approximately 100 clones per million clonotypes. In the study, deep NGS was used to compare the TCR beta repertoires of mothers and children, and features distinguishing related mother-child pairs from unrelated individuals were sought. Mothers averaged about 40 +/- 4 years of age and children averaged around 10 +/- 4 years. After adapter ligation was performed with NEBNext reagents, the libraries were sequenced on an Illumina HiSeq 2000 with 100+100 nt paired-end reads. Mother and child libraries were prepared a month apart and sequenced in separate runs to prevent cross-contamination. Between roughly 500,000 and 2,300,000 distinct TCR beta clonotypes were identified per donor. Naive TCR beta clonotypes were estimated from low-frequency clonotypes matched to each donor's FACS-determined naive share, without sorting.

The chain was built from TRBV5-1 and TRBJ2-3; no D segment can be confidently identified. What was sequenced was blood. The origin of this receptor is a woman in her forties in good health. CDR3 loop: CASSLGPTDTQYF. The DNA reads TGTGCCAGCAGCCTAGGCCCCACAGATACGCAGTATTTT.